This T cell receptor (beta chain) was sequenced during a study of post-analysis software for immune sequencing data (dated by TCRdb to the mid-2010s). About the full investigation: Disease courses on record covered relapsing-remitting, secondary progressive and progressive-relapsing multiple sclerosis, though some patients had no subtype annotation. Patient repertoires were compared against roughly 12 previously published healthy control repertoires from donors aged about 6 to 26 years. A subset of samples was prepared in parallel using single-end sample barcoding, then pooled and co-amplified after Illumina adapter ligation. Results and caveats for the whole study, not just this receptor: Strong co-clustering of samples prepared in the same batch was shown by direct clustering with F measure, prompting a batch-effect correction. Normalized Chao1 diversity was significantly lower in multiple sclerosis patients than controls, suggesting substantial peripheral T-cell clonal expansion. The multiple sclerosis patient group was slightly younger than the control group. Patients showed significantly higher frequencies than controls for about 5 TRBV segments, among them TRBV5-6, TRBV5-1 and TRBV20-1.

Notes on this clonotype: No antigen is known for it. Base qualities are not provided; no much larger clone lies one nucleotide away.

To demonstrate the VDJtools post-analysis software, the study profiled TCR beta repertoires from the peripheral blood of 10 to 15 young patients with multiple sclerosis. Multiple sclerosis patients were children and adolescents aged about 6 to 16 years. According to the germline V gene, CDR1 reads KGHSH and CDR2 reads LQKENI. Measured from the cysteine to the phenylalanine, the CDR3 is 15 residues long. CDR3 DNA is the only sequence kept; it has 45 bases, read in frame from the first base. Trimming removed 4 bases from V and 7 bases from J, leaving 14 bases between the germline ends. Libraries were prepared through PCR. Instrument used: Illumina HiSeq 2500. Unique molecular identifiers were incorporated into TCR beta cDNA libraries to reduce PCR and sequencing biases. Roughly 500,000 cDNA molecules were obtained per 1 to 10 million input T cells, so each molecule approximated one T cell. The patient libraries were prepared and sequenced using the same protocol as the earlier healthy control dataset. Within a given batch, samples were prepared together, multiplexed and sequenced on the same HiSeq lane. The published analysis was carried out like this. Raw barcoded reads were processed with MIGEC, and single-read molecular identifier groups were discarded before consensus assembly and CDR3 extraction. Clonotype tables were post-analysed with VDJtools, and diversity was normalized by down-sampling all datasets to the smallest sample size. In repertoire overlap clustering, CDR3 amino acid sequences, but not nucleotide sequences, were matched to correct batch-related cross-sample contamination. The raw public data were reprocessed by TCRdb itself: fastp quality trimming at Q25, MiXCR clonotype calling, in-frame beta chains only. Rows are unified per CDR3 protein, each entry keeping the most common DNA and genes. These V and J calls originate from TCRdb's pipeline instead of the authors' own analysis. The sample includes about 400,000 distinct CDR3 sequences, with roughly 38% observed a single time. Around an eighth of the sample is taken by the ten largest.

The chain employs TRBV18 and TRBJ1-6; perhaps TRBD1 is the D gene, with 5 bases matching. Input material: blood. The source of this sequence is a girl aged 5-17 years with multiple sclerosis. The nucleotide sequence is TGTGCCAGCTCACTCGGGACCTCAGCCAATTCACCCCTCCACTTT. It translates to CASSLGTSANSPLHF.